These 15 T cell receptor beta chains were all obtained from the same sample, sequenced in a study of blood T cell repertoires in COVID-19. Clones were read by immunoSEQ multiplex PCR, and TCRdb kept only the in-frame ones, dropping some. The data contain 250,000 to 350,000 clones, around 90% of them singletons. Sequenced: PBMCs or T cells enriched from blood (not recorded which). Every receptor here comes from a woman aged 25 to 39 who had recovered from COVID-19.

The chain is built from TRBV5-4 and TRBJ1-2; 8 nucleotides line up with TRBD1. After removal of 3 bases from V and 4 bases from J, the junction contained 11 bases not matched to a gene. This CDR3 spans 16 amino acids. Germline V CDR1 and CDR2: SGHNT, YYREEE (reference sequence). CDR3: CASSSFQGALGYGYTF. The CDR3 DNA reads TGTGCCAGCAGCTCCTTTCAGGGGGCCCTCGGCTATGGCTACACCTTC.

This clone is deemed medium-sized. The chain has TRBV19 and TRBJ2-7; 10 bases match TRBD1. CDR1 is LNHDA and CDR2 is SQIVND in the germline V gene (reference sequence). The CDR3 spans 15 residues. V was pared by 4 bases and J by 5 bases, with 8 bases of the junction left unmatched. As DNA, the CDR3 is TGTGCCAGTAGTACCCCCGGGACAGGGGTCGACGAGCAGTACTTC. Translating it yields CASSTPGTGVDEQYF.

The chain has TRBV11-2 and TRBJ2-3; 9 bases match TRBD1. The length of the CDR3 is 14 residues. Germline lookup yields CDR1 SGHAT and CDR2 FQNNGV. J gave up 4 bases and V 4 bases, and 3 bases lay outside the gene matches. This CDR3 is CASSSRTGADTQYF. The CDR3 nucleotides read TGTGCCAGCAGCTCCCGGACAGGGGCAGATACGCAGTATTTT.

The chain's CDR3 is CASSSSTVLDQPQHF. In DNA, the CDR3 is TGTGCCAGCAGTTCATCTACAGTACTCGATCAGCCCCAGCATTTT. V usage is TRBV6-2 or TRBV6-3 and J usage is TRBJ1-5; D is uncertain. The germline V gene encodes CDR1 MNHEY and CDR2 SVGEGT. Trimming removed 4 bases at V and 5 bases at J, with 15 bases between. The length of the CDR3 is 15 residues.

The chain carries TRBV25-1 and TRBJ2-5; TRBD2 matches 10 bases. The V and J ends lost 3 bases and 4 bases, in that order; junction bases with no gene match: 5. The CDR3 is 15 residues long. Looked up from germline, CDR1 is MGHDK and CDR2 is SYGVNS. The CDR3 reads CASSELAGEGETQYF. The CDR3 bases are TGTGCCAGCAGTGAGCTAGCGGGAGAGGGAGAGACCCAGTACTTC.

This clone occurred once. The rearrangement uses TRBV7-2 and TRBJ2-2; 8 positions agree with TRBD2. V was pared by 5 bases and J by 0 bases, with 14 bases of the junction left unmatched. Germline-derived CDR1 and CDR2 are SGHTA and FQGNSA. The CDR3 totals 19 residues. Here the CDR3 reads CASSLSGLESFANTGELFF. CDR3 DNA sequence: TGTGCCAGCAGCCTGTCGGGACTAGAGTCGTTCGCGAACACCGGGGAGCTGTTTTTT.

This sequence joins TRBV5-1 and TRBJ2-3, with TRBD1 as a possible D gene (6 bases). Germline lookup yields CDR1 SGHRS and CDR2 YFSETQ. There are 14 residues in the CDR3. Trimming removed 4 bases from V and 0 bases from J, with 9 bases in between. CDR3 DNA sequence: TGCGCCAGCAGCCCCGGGACAAGCACAGATACGCAGTATTTT. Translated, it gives CASSPGTSTDTQYF.

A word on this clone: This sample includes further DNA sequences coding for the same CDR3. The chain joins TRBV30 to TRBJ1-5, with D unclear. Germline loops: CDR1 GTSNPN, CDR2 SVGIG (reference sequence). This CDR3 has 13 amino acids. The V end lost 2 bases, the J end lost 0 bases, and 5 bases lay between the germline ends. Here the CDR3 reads CAWSRDSNQPQHF. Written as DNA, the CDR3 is TGTGCCTGGAGTCGGGATAGCAATCAGCCCCAGCATTTT.

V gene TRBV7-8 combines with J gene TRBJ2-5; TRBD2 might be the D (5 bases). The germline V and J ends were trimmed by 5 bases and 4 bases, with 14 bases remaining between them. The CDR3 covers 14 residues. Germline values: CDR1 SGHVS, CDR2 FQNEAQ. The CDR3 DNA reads TGTGCCAGCAGCACCCGGACTCGTGGAGAGACCCAGTACTTC. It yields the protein CASSTRTRGETQYF.

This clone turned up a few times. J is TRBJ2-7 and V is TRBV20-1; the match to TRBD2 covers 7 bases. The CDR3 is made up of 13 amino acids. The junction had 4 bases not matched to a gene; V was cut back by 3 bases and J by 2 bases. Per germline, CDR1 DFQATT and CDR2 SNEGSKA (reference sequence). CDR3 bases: TGCAGTGCTAGTAGCGGGCCCGCCTACGAGCAGTACTTC. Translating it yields CSASSGPAYEQYF.

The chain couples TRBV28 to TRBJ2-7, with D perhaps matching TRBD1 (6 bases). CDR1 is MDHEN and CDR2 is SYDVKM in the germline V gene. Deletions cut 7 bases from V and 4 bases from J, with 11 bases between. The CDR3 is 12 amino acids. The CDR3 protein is CASKTGFYEQYF. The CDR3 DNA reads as TGTGCCAGCAAGACAGGTTTTTACGAGCAGTACTTC.

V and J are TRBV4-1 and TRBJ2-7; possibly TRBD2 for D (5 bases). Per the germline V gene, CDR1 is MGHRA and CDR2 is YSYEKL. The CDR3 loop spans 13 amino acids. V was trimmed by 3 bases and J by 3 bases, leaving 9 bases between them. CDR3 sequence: CASSQVLGYEQYF. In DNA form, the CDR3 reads TGCGCCAGCAGCCAGGTACTAGGCTACGAGCAGTACTTC.

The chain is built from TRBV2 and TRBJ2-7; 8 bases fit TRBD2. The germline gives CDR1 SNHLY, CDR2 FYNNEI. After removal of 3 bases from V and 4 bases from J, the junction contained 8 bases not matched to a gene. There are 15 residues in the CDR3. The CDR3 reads CASSDTGGKMYEQYF. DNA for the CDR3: TGTGCCAGCAGTGATACGGGGGGGAAGATGTACGAGCAGTACTTC.

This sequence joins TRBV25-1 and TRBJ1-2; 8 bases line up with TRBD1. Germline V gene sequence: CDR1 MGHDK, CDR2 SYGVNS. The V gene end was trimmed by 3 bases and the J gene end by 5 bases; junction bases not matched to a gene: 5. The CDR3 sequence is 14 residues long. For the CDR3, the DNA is TGTGCCAGCAGTGAGGCAGGGGGCAGATATGGCTACACCTTC. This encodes CASSEAGGRYGYTF.

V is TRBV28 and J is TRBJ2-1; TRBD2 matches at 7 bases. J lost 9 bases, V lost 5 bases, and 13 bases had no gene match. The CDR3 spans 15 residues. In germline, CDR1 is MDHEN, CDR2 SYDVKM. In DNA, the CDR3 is TGTGCCAGCAGTCGCCGGGACTACCCCATCGGTGAGCAGTTCTTC. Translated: CASSRRDYPIGEQFF.